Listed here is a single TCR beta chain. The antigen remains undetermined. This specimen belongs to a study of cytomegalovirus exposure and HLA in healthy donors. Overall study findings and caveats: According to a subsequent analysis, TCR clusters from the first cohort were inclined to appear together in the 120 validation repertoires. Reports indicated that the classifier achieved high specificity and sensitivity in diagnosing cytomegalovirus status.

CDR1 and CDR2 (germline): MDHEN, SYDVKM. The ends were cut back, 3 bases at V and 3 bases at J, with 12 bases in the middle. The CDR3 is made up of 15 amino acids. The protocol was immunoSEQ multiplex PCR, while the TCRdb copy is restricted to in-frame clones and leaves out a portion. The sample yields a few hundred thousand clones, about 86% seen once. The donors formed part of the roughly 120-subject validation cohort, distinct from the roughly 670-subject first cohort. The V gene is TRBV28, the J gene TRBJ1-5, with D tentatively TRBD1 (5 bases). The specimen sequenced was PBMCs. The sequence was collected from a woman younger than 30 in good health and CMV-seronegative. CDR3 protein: CASSFGAGDNQPQHF. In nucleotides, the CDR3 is TGTGCCAGCAGTTTTGGGGCAGGAGACAATCAGCCCCAGCATTTT.